This is a list of T cell receptor beta chains from one sample in a study of blood T cell repertoires in COVID-19. The data were produced by immunoSEQ multiplex PCR, yet TCRdb's version contains in-frame clones alone and is incomplete. The profile shows hundreds of thousands of clones, roughly 88% of them singletons. The sequencing input was peripheral blood. These receptors came from a woman in her thirties who had recovered from COVID-19. CDR3s include the opening cysteine and the closing phenylalanine or tryptophan. The D gene is left open where the match is weak. Expanded clones get a size class; other rows say once, few or many, or leave the size out.

CDR3aa | CDR3nt | d_gene | j_gene | v_gene | abundance
CAVGLAGGQKWYF | TGTGCCGTAGGACTAGCGGGGGGTCAAAAGTGGTACTTC | TRBD2 | TRBJ2-4 | TRBV6-5 | .
CASRERRTDTQYF | TGTGCCAGCAGGGAGCGCCGCACAGATACGCAGTATTTT | . | TRBJ2-3 | TRBV28 | .
CASSVTGSSYEQYF | TGTGCCAGCAGCGTAACAGGGAGCTCCTACGAGCAGTACTTC | . | TRBJ2-7 | TRBV9 | .
CASRRTGVKYEQYF | TGTGCCAGCAGACGGACAGGGGTGAAATACGAGCAGTACTTC | TRBD1 | TRBJ2-7 | TRBV6-6 | few
CASSQGGETQYF | TGTGCCAGCAGCCAAGGGGGCGAGACCCAGTACTTC | . | TRBJ2-5 | TRBV3-1/TRBV3-2 | .
CSASDRGRFEETQYF | TGCAGTGCTAGTGACAGGGGAAGATTTGAGGAGACCCAGTACTTC | TRBD1 | TRBJ2-5 | TRBV20-1 | .
CASSQPGVTYEQYF | TGTGCCAGCAGCCAACCGGGGGTTACCTACGAGCAGTACTTC | . | TRBJ2-7 | TRBV7-9 | once
CASSPTRASGNYNEQFF | TGCGCCAGCAGCCCGACTAGGGCTAGCGGGAATTACAATGAGCAGTTCTTC | TRBD2 | TRBJ2-1 | TRBV4-1 | .
CSAQGQGQETQYF | TGCAGCGCCCAGGGACAGGGCCAAGAGACCCAGTACTTC | TRBD1 | TRBJ2-5 | TRBV29-1 | .
CASSQDAGTNYGYTF | TGTGCCAGCAGCCAAGATGCAGGGACTAACTATGGCTACACCTTC | . | TRBJ1-2 | TRBV14 | .
CASSSDRGGYSNQPQHF | TGTGCCAGCAGTTCCGACAGGGGGGGATATAGCAATCAGCCCCAGCATTTT | TRBD1 | TRBJ1-5 | TRBV6-2/TRBV6-3 | few
CASRCGTVSFTAYEQYF | TGCGCCAGCAGGTGTGGGACAGTATCCTTTACCGCCTACGAGCAGTACTTC | TRBD1 | TRBJ2-7 | TRBV10-1 | .
CASSRGGRGTEAFF | TGTGCCAGCAGCAGAGGGGGCCGGGGCACTGAAGCTTTCTTT | TRBD1 | TRBJ1-1 | TRBV6-5 | .
CASSQDVARSSYEQYF | TGTGCCAGCAGCCAAGACGTGGCCCGTTCGTCCTACGAGCAGTACTTC | . | TRBJ2-7 | TRBV4-2 | .
CASSPLGSYGYTF | TGTGCCAGCTCACCGTTGGGCAGCTATGGCTACACCTTC | . | TRBJ1-2 | TRBV18 | once
CAVQGSGANVLTF | TGTGCCGTACAGGGGAGCGGGGCCAACGTCCTGACTTTC | TRBD1 | TRBJ2-6 | TRBV6-5 | .
CASSPLRGIYEQYF | TGTGCCAGCAGCCCCCTTAGGGGGATCTACGAGCAGTACTTC | . | TRBJ2-7 | TRBV11-2 | .
CAIRAAGGSYNEQFF | TGTGCCATCAGGGCAGCAGGGGGCTCCTACAATGAGCAGTTCTTC | TRBD1 | TRBJ2-1 | TRBV10-3 | .
CATRDRVDNEQFF | TGTGCCACCCGGGACAGGGTCGACAATGAGCAGTTCTTC | TRBD1 | TRBJ2-1 | TRBV24-1 | .
CASSTSRTSGGAGTDTQYF | TGTGCCAGTAGTACTTCCAGGACTAGCGGGGGGGCCGGCACAGATACGCAGTATTTT | TRBD2 | TRBJ2-3 | TRBV19 | .
CASSEALGGNQPQHF | TGTGCCAGCAGTGAAGCGCTAGGGGGCAATCAGCCCCAGCATTTT | . | TRBJ1-5 | TRBV6-1 | .
CASNPLAGGYNEQFF | TGTGCCAGCAACCCCTTAGCGGGGGGGTACAATGAGCAGTTCTTC | . | TRBJ2-1 | TRBV21-1 | .
CASSPWAVDEQFF | TGTGCCAGCAGCCCGTGGGCCGTAGATGAGCAGTTCTTC | . | TRBJ2-1 | TRBV9 | once
CATSRDRGGFTEAFF | TGTGCCACCAGCAGAGATAGGGGGGGCTTCACTGAAGCTTTCTTT | . | TRBJ1-1 | TRBV15 | .
CASGRQGIGEKLFF | TGTGCCAGCGGAAGACAGGGTATCGGGGAAAAACTGTTTTTT | TRBD1 | TRBJ1-4 | TRBV27 | .
CASSVDEVWNSPLHF | TGTGCCAGCAGCGTAGATGAGGTATGGAATTCACCCCTCCACTTT | . | TRBJ1-6 | TRBV9 | .
CASSLTGRSSPLHF | TGTGCCAGCAGCCTGACAGGGCGAAGTTCACCCCTCCACTTT | TRBD1 | TRBJ1-6 | TRBV7-3 | .
CAWVDRGTEAFF | TGTGCCTGGGTGGACAGGGGGACTGAAGCTTTCTTT | TRBD1 | TRBJ1-1 | TRBV30 | .
CASSSEGQGTGELFF | TGTGCCAGCAGTTCTGAGGGACAGGGGACCGGGGAGCTGTTTTTT | TRBD1 | TRBJ2-2 | TRBV28 | .
CASSTRTGLNEQFF | TGTGCCAGCAGCACCCGGACAGGGCTCAATGAGCAGTTCTTC | TRBD1 | TRBJ2-1 | TRBV3-1/TRBV3-2 | once
CASAQGRGLSGANVLTF | TGCGCCAGCGCGCAGGGCAGGGGGCTAAGTGGGGCCAACGTCCTGACTTTC | TRBD1 | TRBJ2-6 | TRBV10-1 | .
CASSLTTNSPLHF | TGTGCCAGCAGTTTAACAACAAATTCACCCCTCCACTTT | . | TRBJ1-6 | TRBV12-3/TRBV12-4 | .
CASSVSAGGSGNTIYF | TGTGCCAGCAGCGTAAGTGCCGGGGGGTCTGGAAACACCATATATTTT | . | TRBJ1-3 | TRBV9 | once
CASSMGPPMYSNQPQHF | TGTGCCAGTAGTATGGGGCCACCCATGTATAGCAATCAGCCCCAGCATTTT | . | TRBJ1-5 | TRBV19 | .
CASSPRLAGGGEQFF | TGTGCCAGCTCACCCCGACTAGCGGGGGGAGGTGAGCAGTTCTTC | TRBD2 | TRBJ2-1 | TRBV18 | .
CATSRDKSSATNEKLFF | TGTGCCACCAGCAGAGATAAGAGTTCTGCAACTAATGAAAAACTGTTTTTT | . | TRBJ1-4 | TRBV15 | .
CASSQTASNTEAFF | TGTGCCAGCAGCCAAACTGCCTCGAACACTGAAGCTTTCTTT | . | TRBJ1-1 | TRBV7-2 | .
CASSLGSPNYGYTF | TGTGCCAGCAGTTTGGGCAGCCCAAACTATGGCTACACCTTC | . | TRBJ1-2 | TRBV27 | .
CASSPAGRSILNTEAFF | TGTGCCAGCAGCCCCGCGGGACGATCCATTTTGAACACTGAAGCTTTCTTT | . | TRBJ1-1 | TRBV7-9 | .
CASSGRQGPNEKLFF | TGTGCCAGCAGCGGCCGACAGGGCCCCAATGAAAAACTGTTTTTT | TRBD1 | TRBJ1-4 | TRBV9 | .
CASLRTEGNQPQHF | TGTGCCAGCCTAAGGACGGAGGGAAATCAGCCCCAGCATTTT | . | TRBJ1-5 | TRBV28 | .
CASSLVLQGNEQFF | TGTGCCAGCAGCTTAGTATTGCAGGGCAATGAGCAGTTCTTC | . | TRBJ2-1 | TRBV7-6 | .
CATSRARQGLLPYEQYF | TGTGCCACCAGCAGAGCCCGACAGGGCCTACTACCCTACGAGCAGTACTTC | TRBD1 | TRBJ2-7 | TRBV15 | .
CASSPGTGDQPQHF | TGTGCCAGCAGTCCGGGGACAGGGGATCAGCCCCAGCATTTT | TRBD1 | TRBJ1-5 | TRBV28 | .
CASSQDLLAGGISSTDTQYF | TGTGCCAGCAGCCAAGATCTCTTGGCGGGGGGCATATCTAGCACAGATACGCAGTATTTT | TRBD2 | TRBJ2-3 | TRBV4-2 | .
CASSPLGAGTVIGLDEQYF | TGTGCCAGCTCACCCCTCGGCGCCGGGACAGTAATTGGGTTGGACGAGCAGTACTTC | TRBD1 | TRBJ2-7 | TRBV18 | .
CASSTGSNYGYTF | TGTGCCAGTAGTACAGGATCTAACTATGGCTACACCTTC | . | TRBJ1-2 | TRBV19 | .